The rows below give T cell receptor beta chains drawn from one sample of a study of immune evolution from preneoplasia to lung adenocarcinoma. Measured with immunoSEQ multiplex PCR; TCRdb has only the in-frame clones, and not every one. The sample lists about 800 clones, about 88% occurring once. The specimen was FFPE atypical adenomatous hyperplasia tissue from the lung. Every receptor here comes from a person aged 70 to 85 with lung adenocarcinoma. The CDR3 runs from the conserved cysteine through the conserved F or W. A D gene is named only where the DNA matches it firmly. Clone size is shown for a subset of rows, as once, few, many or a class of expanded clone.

CASSVVPSGTEAFF,TGTGCCAGCAGCGTAGTTCCCTCGGGCACTGAAGCTTTCTTT,14,TRBV9,.,TRBJ1-1,.
CASSLTRTKQSRANVLTF,TGTGCCAGTAGTCTGACGAGGACAAAACAAAGTCGGGCCAACGTCCTGACTTTC,18,TRBV19,.,TRBJ2-6,.
CASSLVVTGELFF,TGTGCCAGCAGCTTAGTCGTCACCGGGGAGCTGTTTTTT,13,TRBV11-2,.,TRBJ2-2,.
CASSLRSGISYEQYF,TGTGCCAGCAGCTTACGTAGCGGGATCTCCTACGAGCAGTACTTC,15,TRBV7-9,TRBD2,TRBJ2-7,.
CASSQGETPLHF,TGTGCCAGCAGCCAAGGCGAGACACCCCTCCACTTT,12,TRBV14,.,TRBJ1-6,.
CASSLYQVGDEQFF,TGTGCCAGCAGCTTATACCAGGTCGGGGATGAGCAGTTCTTC,14,TRBV7-2,.,TRBJ2-1,.
CASSYSQGPSGNTIYF,TGTGCCAGCAGTTACAGCCAGGGACCCTCTGGAAACACCATATATTTT,16,TRBV6-5,.,TRBJ1-3,.
CASSEEGSTDTQYF,TGTGCCAGCAGTGAGGAGGGAAGCACAGATACGCAGTATTTT,14,TRBV25-1,.,TRBJ2-3,.
CASSSDPNQPQHF,TGCGCCAGCAGCTCCGACCCCAATCAGCCCCAGCATTTT,13,TRBV5-1,.,TRBJ1-5,.
CASSPNTGYGYTF,TGTGCCAGCAGCCCAAACACAGGGTATGGCTACACCTTC,13,TRBV7-9,.,TRBJ1-2,.
CASSLTLSDYGYTF,TGTGCCAGCAGCTTGACTCTTTCGGACTATGGCTACACCTTC,14,TRBV5-5,.,TRBJ1-2,once
CASSLLRGAGNTIYF,TGTGCCAGCAGTTTACTAAGGGGAGCTGGAAACACCATATATTTT,15,TRBV6-5,.,TRBJ1-3,once
CASSEGTGHTDTQYF,TGTGCCAGCAGTGAAGGGACAGGACACACAGATACGCAGTATTTT,15,TRBV6-1,TRBD1,TRBJ2-3,.
CASSYGENEQFF,TGTGCCAGCAGTTACGGGGAGAATGAGCAGTTCTTC,12,TRBV6-6,.,TRBJ2-1,.
CSVVSLNTEAFF,TGCAGCGTTGTCTCCCTGAACACTGAAGCTTTCTTT,12,TRBV29-1,.,TRBJ1-1,.
CASSATRTTDTQYF,TGTGCCAGCAGCGCCACACGTACCACAGATACGCAGTATTTT,14,TRBV7-8,.,TRBJ2-3,.
CASSSSISFLSYNEQFF,TGTGCCAGCAGCTCCTCAATTTCCTTCCTCTCCTACAATGAGCAGTTCTTC,17,TRBV11-2,.,TRBJ2-1,.
CASSGGDETYEQYF,TGTGCCAGCAGCGGAGGGGATGAAACCTACGAGCAGTACTTC,14,TRBV9,.,TRBJ2-7,.
CASSQTGQDNEQFF,TGTGCCAGCTCCCAAACAGGACAGGACAATGAGCAGTTCTTC,14,TRBV18,TRBD1,TRBJ2-1,.
CASSLKGGGPNEKLFF,TGTGCCAGCAGCTTGAAGGGAGGAGGGCCTAATGAAAAACTGTTTTTT,16,TRBV5-6,.,TRBJ1-4,.
CASSIGVGDGYTF,TGTGCCAGTAGTATAGGGGTAGGGGATGGCTACACCTTC,13,TRBV19,.,TRBJ1-2,once
CASSSSEGNTIYF,TGTGCCAGCAGCTCCTCTGAGGGAAACACCATATATTTT,13,TRBV5-4,.,TRBJ1-3,once
CASSRILASDEQYF,TGTGCCAGCAGCCGAATCCTAGCTTCAGACGAGCAGTACTTC,14,TRBV7-8,.,TRBJ2-7,.
CASVETGEEKLFF,TGTGCCAGCGTGGAGACAGGGGAGGAAAAACTGTTTTTT,13,TRBV7-9,TRBD1,TRBJ1-4,once
CASSLGGNREGEQYF,TGCGCCAGCAGCTTGGGGGGGAACAGAGAAGGCGAGCAGTACTTC,15,TRBV5-1,.,TRBJ2-7,once
CANSSGQNNSPLHF,TGCGCCAACAGTTCCGGACAGAATAATTCACCCCTCCACTTT,14,TRBV5-1,.,TRBJ1-6,.
CSVGPRQGDYGYTF,TGCAGCGTTGGCCCAAGACAGGGGGACTATGGCTACACCTTC,14,TRBV29-1,TRBD1,TRBJ1-2,once
CASSLGPEINTEAFF,TGTGCCAGCAGCTTAGGTCCAGAGATCAACACTGAAGCTTTCTTT,15,TRBV13,.,TRBJ1-1,.
CASSLDGRLLGTDTQYF,TGCGCCAGCAGCTTGGATGGCAGATTATTGGGAACAGATACGCAGTATTTT,17,TRBV5-1,.,TRBJ2-3,.
CASKAAMNTEAFF,TGTGCCAGCAAAGCGGCCATGAACACTGAAGCTTTCTTT,13,TRBV6-1,.,TRBJ1-1,.
CASSPERSTGRLAKNIQYF,TGCGCCAGCAGCCCCGAACGATCGACAGGACGACTAGCCAAAAACATTCAGTACTTC,19,TRBV5-1,.,TRBJ2-4,.
CASSWTAQETQYF,TGTGCCAGTTCTTGGACAGCTCAAGAGACCCAGTACTTC,13,TRBV19,.,TRBJ2-5,once
CASSTGQQLAGYNEQFF,TGTGCCAGCAGCACAGGACAGCAGCTAGCGGGCTACAATGAGCAGTTCTTC,17,TRBV7-6,TRBD2,TRBJ2-1,.
CASEQTQGANEAFF,TGTGCCAGCGAGCAAACACAGGGGGCTAATGAAGCTTTCTTT,14,TRBV6-5,TRBD1,TRBJ1-1,once
CASSVFDIQGRGGNTIYF,TGTGCCAGCAGCGTATTCGACATACAGGGACGGGGGGGAAACACCATATATTTT,18,TRBV9,.,TRBJ1-3,.
CSVILGSSYNEQFF,TGCAGCGTGATACTCGGGAGCTCCTACAATGAGCAGTTCTTC,14,TRBV29-1,.,TRBJ2-1,few
CLGGDEGYTF,TGTTTAGGGGGGGATGAAGGCTACACCTTC,10,TRBV29-1,.,TRBJ1-2,.
CAAGQGETYGYTF,TGTGCCGCCGGACAGGGGGAGACATATGGCTACACCTTC,13,TRBV28,TRBD1,TRBJ1-2,.
CASSLGTGDTGELFF,TGTGCCAGCAGCCTAGGGACAGGGGACACCGGGGAGCTGTTTTTT,15,TRBV5-8,TRBD1,TRBJ2-2,.
CASSPTSGGEYNEQFF,TGTGCCAGCAGCCCAACAAGCGGGGGGGAATACAATGAGCAGTTCTTC,16,TRBV4-2,TRBD2,TRBJ2-1,.
CATSLAAQELHEQYF,TGTGCCACATCTTTGGCTGCGCAGGAGCTACACGAGCAGTACTTC,15,TRBV19,.,TRBJ2-7,.
CASSGTGYYEQYF,TGTGCCAGCAGTGGGACAGGGTACTACGAGCAGTACTTC,13,TRBV28,TRBD1,TRBJ2-7,.
CASSYGGRVNEQFF,TGTGCCAGCAGTTACGGGGGGCGAGTCAATGAGCAGTTCTTC,14,TRBV6-5,.,TRBJ2-1,.
CASSPGPGLGNYGYTF,TGTGCCAGCAGCCCCGGTCCCGGCCTGGGTAACTATGGCTACACCTTC,16,TRBV5-4,.,TRBJ1-2,hyperexpanded
CATKSGNVLTF,TGTGCCACAAAGTCGGGCAACGTCCTGACTTTC,11,TRBV7-7,.,TRBJ2-6,.
CASSLYQSGELFF,TGTGCCAGCAGTTTATATCAATCCGGGGAGCTGTTTTTT,13,TRBV28,.,TRBJ2-2,.
CASSVGGSPLHF,TGTGCCAGCAGTGTCGGGGGTTCACCCCTCCACTTT,12,TRBV6-1,.,TRBJ1-6,once
CSARAGDREFF,TGCAGTGCTAGAGCAGGGGACAGGGAGTTCTTC,11,TRBV20-1,TRBD1,TRBJ2-1,.
CASSPAGSKVLEQFF,TGTGCCAGCAGCCCAGCGGGGTCCAAAGTGCTCGAGCAGTTCTTC,15,TRBV6-5,TRBD2,TRBJ2-1,.
CASSIRDSRSLETQYF,TGTGCCAGCAGCATCCGGGACTCCCGTTCCCTTGAGACCCAGTACTTC,16,TRBV9,.,TRBJ2-5,.
CASSRTGQGDGYTF,TGCGCCAGCAGCCGAACGGGACAGGGAGATGGCTACACCTTC,14,TRBV5-1,TRBD1,TRBJ1-2,.